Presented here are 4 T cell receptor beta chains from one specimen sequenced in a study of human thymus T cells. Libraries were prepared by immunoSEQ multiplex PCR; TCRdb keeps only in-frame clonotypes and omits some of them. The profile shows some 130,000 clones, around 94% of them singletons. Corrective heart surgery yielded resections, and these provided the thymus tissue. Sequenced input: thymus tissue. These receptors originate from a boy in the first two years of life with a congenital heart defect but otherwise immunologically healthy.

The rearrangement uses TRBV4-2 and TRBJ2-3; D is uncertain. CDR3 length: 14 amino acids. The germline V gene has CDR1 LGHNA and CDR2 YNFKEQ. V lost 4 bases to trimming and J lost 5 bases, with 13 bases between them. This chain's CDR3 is CASSLGTNIDTQYF. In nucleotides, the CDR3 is TGTGCCAGCAGCCTGGGAACCAATATAGATACGCAGTATTTT.

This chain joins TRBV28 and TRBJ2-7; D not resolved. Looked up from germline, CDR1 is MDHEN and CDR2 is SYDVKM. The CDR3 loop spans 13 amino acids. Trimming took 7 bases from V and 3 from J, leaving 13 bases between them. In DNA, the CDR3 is TGTGCCAGCAACATCCCATTTGGCTACGAGCAGTACTTC. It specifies CASNIPFGYEQYF.

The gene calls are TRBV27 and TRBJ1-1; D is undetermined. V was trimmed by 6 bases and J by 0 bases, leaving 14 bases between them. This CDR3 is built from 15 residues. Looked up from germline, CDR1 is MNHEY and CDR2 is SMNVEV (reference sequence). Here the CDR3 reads CASRPGVRMNTEAFF. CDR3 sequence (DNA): TGTGCCAGCAGGCCTGGAGTCCGGATGAACACTGAAGCTTTCTTT.

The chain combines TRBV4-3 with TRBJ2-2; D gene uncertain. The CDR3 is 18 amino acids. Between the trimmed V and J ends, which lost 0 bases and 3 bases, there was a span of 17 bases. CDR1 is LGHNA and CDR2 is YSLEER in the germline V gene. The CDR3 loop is CASSQERCGVHDTGELFF. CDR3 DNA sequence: TGCGCCAGCAGCCAAGAGAGATGTGGGGTGCACGACACCGGGGAGCTGTTTTTT.